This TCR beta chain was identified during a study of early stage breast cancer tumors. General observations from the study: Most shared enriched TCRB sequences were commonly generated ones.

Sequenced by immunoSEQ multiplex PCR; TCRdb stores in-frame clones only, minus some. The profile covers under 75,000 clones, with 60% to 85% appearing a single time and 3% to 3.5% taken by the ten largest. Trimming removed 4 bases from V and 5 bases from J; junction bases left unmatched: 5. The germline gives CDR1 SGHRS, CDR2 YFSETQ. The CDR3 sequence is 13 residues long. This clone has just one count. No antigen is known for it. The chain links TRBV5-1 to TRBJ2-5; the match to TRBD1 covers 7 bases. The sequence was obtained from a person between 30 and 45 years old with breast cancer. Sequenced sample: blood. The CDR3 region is CASSEGARETQYF. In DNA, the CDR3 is TGCGCCAGCAGCGAGGGGGCCCGGGAGACCCAGTACTTC.